Following are 6 T cell receptor beta chains from one sample sequenced in a study of neurological immune-mediated disorders. MiXCR was run by TCRdb on the 5' RACE reads, yielding one entry per CDR3 protein. There are tens of thousands of distinct CDR3 sequences in the sample; roughly 13% occur only once, and about 7% lies in the top ten. Sequenced input: PBMCs. Receptor source: a woman in her forties or fifties in good health.

This rearrangement joins TRBV12-3 or TRBV12-4 to TRBJ1-1; no reliable D call. Trimming removed 7 bases at V and 1 base at J, with 16 bases between. CDR3 length: 15 residues. The CDR3 spells CASTGREKRNTEAFF. The CDR3 nucleotides read TGTGCCAGCACGGGAAGGGAAAAGAGGAACACTGAAGCTTTCTTT.

This clonotype was counted ten times or more. The rearrangement links TRBV16 to TRBJ1-5, with a tentative D call TRBD1 (5 bases). Trimming removed 3 bases at V and 4 bases at J, with 7 bases between. This CDR3 is built from 13 residues. Per the germline V gene, CDR1 is KGHSY and CDR2 is FQNENV. The CDR3 loop is CASSQGENQPQHF. The CDR3 nucleotides are TGTGCCAGCAGCCAGGGGGAAAATCAGCCCCAGCATTTT. Variable domain in full (rest from reference TRBV16 and TRBJ1-5): GEEVAQTPKHLVRGEGQKAKLYCAPIKGHSYVFWYQQVLKNEFKFLISFQNENVFDETGMPKERFSAKCLPNSPCSLEIQATKLEDSAVYFCASSQGENQPQHFGDGTRLSIL.

This clonotype was picked up many times. The gene calls are TRBV5-1 and TRBJ2-7, with TRBD1 matching 7 bases. The CDR3 covers 15 residues. V trimming: 3 bases; J trimming: 0 bases; junction bases outside the gene matches: 6. Germline assignment: CDR1 SGHRS and CDR2 YFSETQ. The CDR3 sequence is CASSSGTANSYEQYF. CDR3 DNA: TGCGCCAGCAGCTCCGGGACAGCAAACTCCTACGAGCAGTACTTC.

This clonotype was observed at least ten times. This chain links TRBV28 with TRBJ1-3; tentatively, D is TRBD1 (5 bases). Germline CDR1 is MDHEN and CDR2 is SYDVKM. The CDR3 sequence is 16 residues long. V was pared by 8 bases and J by 2 bases, with 19 bases between. CDR3 sequence: CASARRGPQTGNTIYF. In nucleotides, the CDR3 is TGTGCCAGCGCCCGACGGGGACCTCAGACTGGAAACACCATATATTTT.

This clonotype has a count of ten or more. This chain connects TRBV20-1 to TRBJ2-3; TRBD2 matches 9 bases. The CDR3 runs to 19 residues. With 1 base clipped from V and 1 base from J, the junction kept 15 bases outside the gene matches. Per germline, CDR1 DFQATT and CDR2 SNEGSKA (reference sequence). In DNA form, the CDR3 reads TGCAGTGCTAGAGTATCGAGCGCAGCGGGAGGTGGGGGCACAGATACGCAGTATTTT. Its translation is CSARVSSAAGGGGTDTQYF.

There are many counts of this clonotype. The chain is built from TRBV20-1 and TRBJ2-1; 7 nucleotides align to TRBD1. V trimming: 5 bases; J trimming: 4 bases; junction bases outside the gene matches: 11. Per germline, CDR1 DFQATT and CDR2 SNEGSKA (reference sequence). CDR3 size: 15 residues. For the CDR3, the DNA is TGCAGTGCTCATAGGTTAGGGGGCCTTTACAATGAGCAGTTCTTC. Translating it yields CSAHRLGGLYNEQFF.